This passage covers 3 T cell receptor beta chains from one sample sequenced in a study of cytomegalovirus exposure and HLA in healthy donors (dated by TCRdb to 2016 to 2017). Receptor libraries were prepared by the immunoSEQ multiplex PCR assay. A mixture of 60 forward primers for TCR Vbeta segments and 13 reverse primers for TCR Jbeta segments was used in the multiplex PCR. The clones in this table, taken by TCRdb from immuneACCESS, are in-frame only. Not every clone is retained; where verified, under half of the shortfall comes from an unresolved V gene, and the cause of the rest is unknown. The sample table lists about 130,000 clones, 70% to 75% of them with a count of one. The top ten clonotypes cover approximately 7% of the sample. Specimen: PBMCs. The receptors originated from a male donor in good health and CMV-seronegative.

This clone came up once. The chain uses TRBV29-1 and TRBJ2-2, with TRBD2 matching over 11 bases. The CDR3 contains 17 residues. CDR1 is SQVTM and CDR2 is ANQGSEA in the germline V gene. The V gene end was trimmed by 2 bases and the J gene end by 4 bases; junction bases not matched to a gene: 9. CDR3: CSVETTTSGTITGELFF. The CDR3 bases are TGCAGCGTTGAAACAACGACTAGCGGGACAATCACCGGGGAGCTGTTTTTT.

This sequence joins TRBV9 and TRBJ1-6; D perhaps matches TRBD1 (6 bases). Germline V CDR1 and CDR2: SGDLS, YYNGEE. V lost 4 bases, J lost 4 bases, and 12 bases lay in between. The CDR3 totals 15 residues. In DNA form, the CDR3 reads TGTGCCAGCAGCAAACTACAGGGTTATAATTCACCCCTCCACTTT. Translating it yields CASSKLQGYNSPLHF.

The chain couples TRBV7-2 to TRBJ2-7, with 10 bases matching TRBD2. Trimming took 1 base from V and 6 from J; bases not matched to a gene: 9. Germline-derived CDR1 and CDR2 are SGHTA and FQGNSA. The CDR3 extends over 16 amino acids. The CDR3 bases are TGTGCCAGCAGCTTAGAGGGTAGCGGGAGGTTTTCCGAGCAGTACTTC. Encoded protein: CASSLEGSGRFSEQYF.